The 27 T cell receptor beta chains below come from one sample, sequenced in a study of cytomegalovirus exposure and HLA in healthy donors. 60 Vbeta and 13 Jbeta primers were used in PCR. Assay used: immunoSEQ multiplex PCR; TCRdb lists only in-frame clones, some missing. The data show 150,000 to 180,000 clones, over 60% seen once. The specimen was PBMCs. Receptors originate from a woman aged 40 to 50 in good health and CMV-seronegative.

The rearrangement uses TRBV5-6 and TRBJ2-3; possible D gene TRBD1, 6 bases. CDR1 and CDR2 (germline): SGHDT, YYEEEE. Trimming left V 1 base short and J 8 bases short, with 20 bases between. The CDR3 consists of 16 residues. CDR3 DNA sequence: TGTGCCAGCAGCTTGTTTCAGTCTCCCCCACAGGGTACGCAGTATTTT. Amino acids: CASSLFQSPPQGTQYF. The full variable domain, in which reference TRBV5-6 and TRBJ2-3 provide the parts outside the CDR3, is DAGVTQSPTHLIKTRGQQVTLRCSPKSGHDTVSWYQQALGQGPQFIFQYYEEEERQRGNFPDRFSGHQFPNYSSELNVNALLLGDSALYLCASSLFQSPPQGTQYFGPGTRLTVL.

The V and J genes are TRBV5-1 and TRBJ1-6; TRBD1 is a possible D gene (6 bases). The CDR3 spans 14 residues. Trimming removed 3 bases from V and 5 bases from J, with 9 bases in between. The germline V gene has CDR1 SGHRS and CDR2 YFSETQ. The CDR3 loop reads CASSSGQNNSPLHF. The CDR3 DNA is TGCGCCAGCAGCTCAGGACAGAATAATTCACCCCTCCACTTT.

The rearrangement links TRBV9 to TRBJ1-1; 11 positions agree with TRBD1. The CDR3 has 18 residues. The V and J ends lost 2 bases and 1 base, in that order; junction bases with no gene match: 10. Per the germline V gene, CDR1 is SGDLS and CDR2 is YYNGEE. As DNA, the CDR3 is TGTGCCAGCAGCGTCCGGTTTGGGACAGGGGGGGAGAACACTGAAGCTTTCTTT. Its protein product is CASSVRFGTGGENTEAFF.

The V gene is TRBV6-6, the J gene TRBJ2-4; TRBD1 might be the D (5 bases). Trimming cost V 7 bases and J 9 bases, with 10 bases left between them. This CDR3 region has 11 residues. Germline values: CDR1 MNHNY, CDR2 SVGAGI (reference sequence). The DNA of the CDR3 is TGTGCCAGCACAGGGATTGGCATTCAGTACTTC. The encoded protein is CASTGIGIQYF.

The chain recombines TRBV10-3 with TRBJ2-7; TRBD2 matches 8 bases. The V gene end was trimmed by 1 base and the J gene end by 2 bases; junction bases not matched to a gene: 7. CDR1 is ENHRY and CDR2 is SYGVKD in the germline V gene. The CDR3 spans 16 residues. Here the CDR3 reads CAISEYGTSRTYEQYF. CDR3 nucleotides: TGTGCCATCAGTGAGTACGGGACTAGTAGAACCTACGAGCAGTACTTC.

V is TRBV4-1 and J is TRBJ1-4; 11 positions match TRBD1. The germline V gene has CDR1 MGHRA and CDR2 YSYEKL. CDR3 length equals 15 residues. With V trimmed by 1 base and J by 8 bases, 3 bases remained unmatched. Here the CDR3 DNA reads TGCGCCAGCAGCCAAGGGGACAGGGGGGAGGAAAAACTGTTTTTT. Protein sequence: CASSQGDRGEEKLFF.

In regard to this clone: Other DNA sequences in this specimen translate into the identical CDR3. The chain links TRBV25-1 to TRBJ2-3, with D perhaps TRBD2 (6 bases). The CDR3 covers 14 residues. V was trimmed by 3 bases and J by 2 bases, leaving 9 bases between them. The germline V gene encodes CDR1 MGHDK and CDR2 SYGVNS. Here the CDR3 DNA reads TGTGCCAGCAGTGATGCGGGAACCACAGATACGCAGTATTTT. Residues: CASSDAGTTDTQYF. Combining the CDR3 with reference TRBV25-1 and TRBJ2-3 gives the whole variable domain EADIYQTPRYLVIGTGKKITLECSQTMGHDKMYWYQQDPGMELHLIHYSYGVNSTEKGDLSSESTVSRIRTEHFPLTLESARPSHTSQYLCASSDAGTTDTQYFGPGTRLTVL.

This clone has only a few counts. The CDR3 reads CAISESNSLAGVNEQYF. The CDR3 nucleotides are TGTGCCATCAGTGAGTCGAATTCTTTAGCGGGAGTCAACGAGCAGTACTTC. The J gene is TRBJ2-7, the V gene TRBV10-3; 9 nucleotides line up with TRBD2. With 0 bases clipped from V and 5 bases from J, the junction kept 11 bases outside the gene matches. There are 17 residues in the CDR3. Germline CDR1 ENHRY, CDR2 SYGVKD.

The CDR3 loop reads CASSLGGTGNEQYF. Here the CDR3 DNA reads TGTGCCAGCAGCTTAGGCGGGACAGGGAACGAGCAGTACTTC. The chain employs TRBV7-2 and TRBJ2-5, with 9 bases fitting TRBD1. The end of the DNA fits TRBJ2-7 better, so the J call may be wrong. The CDR3 totals 14 residues. Germline V lookup: CDR1 SGHTA, CDR2 FQGNSA.

The gene calls are TRBV29-1 and TRBJ2-7; 7 bases fit TRBD1. Trimming cost V 6 bases and J 5 bases; bases outside gene matches: 4. The CDR3 is 11 residues long. Germline lookup yields CDR1 SQVTM and CDR2 ANQGSEA. The CDR3 DNA reads as TGCAGCGTAGGGGACAGCCACGAGCAGTACTTC. Protein sequence: CSVGDSHEQYF.

The V gene is TRBV30, the J gene TRBJ2-4; tentatively, D is TRBD1 (5 bases). V dropped 0 bases and J dropped 6 bases, with 12 bases sitting between them. The CDR3 runs 14 residues. Germline CDR1 GTSNPN, CDR2 SVGIG (reference sequence). The CDR3 DNA reads as TGTGCCTGGAGTGTCCAGGGTCCCGCAAACATTCAGTACTTC. It yields the protein CAWSVQGPANIQYF. Using reference TRBV30 and TRBJ2-4 for the parts outside the CDR3, the full variable domain is SQTIHQWPATLVQPVGSPLSLECTVEGTSNPNLYWYRQAAGRGLQLLFYSVGIGQISSEVPQNLSASRPQDRQFILSSKKLLLSDSGFYLCAWSVQGPANIQYFGAGTRLSVL.

This rearrangement joins TRBV5-1 to TRBJ2-3; TRBD2 matches at 7 bases. V shed 4 bases and J 2 bases; nucleotides not matched to a gene: 13. This CDR3 comprises 17 residues. The germline CDR1 and CDR2 sequences are SGHRS and YFSETQ. DNA for the CDR3: TGCGCCAGCAGCCCGGGGCAATCAGGACTAGACACAGATACGCAGTATTTT. Amino acids: CASSPGQSGLDTDTQYF.

J is TRBJ2-1 and V is TRBV6-5; tentative D call: TRBD1 (6 bases). From germline, CDR1 is MNHEY and CDR2 SVGAGI. With 0 bases removed from V and 7 bases from J, the gap between germline ends came to 13 bases. The CDR3 has 15 amino acids. The DNA for the CDR3 is TGTGCCAGCAGTTACTCGTGGATGGGGGCGAATGAGCAGTTCTTC. Translating gives CASSYSWMGANEQFF.

The chain carries TRBV5-1 and TRBJ2-1; 7 bases line up with TRBD1. CDR3 length: 15 residues. The J segment lost 3 bases and the V segment lost 7 bases, leaving 10 bases of the junction unmatched. The germline gives CDR1 SGHRS, CDR2 YFSETQ. The CDR3 loop reads CASSYSGTDYNEQFF. The CDR3 region has the DNA TGCGCCAGCTCTTATTCCGGGACAGACTACAATGAGCAGTTCTTC.

The gene calls are TRBV5-1 and TRBJ2-7; maybe TRBD1 (6 bases). The CDR3 loop spans 14 amino acids. Germline CDR1 reads SGHRS; CDR2 reads YFSETQ. The V end was cut by 1 base, the J end by 3 bases, with 11 bases between. In nucleotides, the CDR3 is TGCGCCAGCAGCTTGCGGACAGACTTCTACGAGCAGTACTTC. This translates into CASSLRTDFYEQYF.

The rearrangement joins TRBV4-2 to TRBJ1-2; 7 bases are shared with TRBD1. Germline V gene data show CDR1 as LGHNA and CDR2 as YNFKEQ. This CDR3 has 15 amino acids. After removal of 2 bases from V and 7 bases from J, the junction contained 10 bases not matched to a gene. The CDR3 DNA sequence: TGTGCCAGCAGCCAACAAATCGACAGGGACGGTGGCTACACCTTC. As protein: CASSQQIDRDGGYTF.

The chain combines TRBV27 with TRBJ1-1; 7 bases are a match to TRBD1. The germline CDR1 and CDR2 sequences are MNHEY and SMNVEV (reference sequence). The CDR3 covers 14 residues. V gave up 6 bases and J gave up 2 bases; unmatched junction bases: 6. The CDR3 sequence is CASRSQGGNTEAFF. The DNA for the CDR3 is TGTGCCAGCAGGTCCCAGGGGGGAAACACTGAAGCTTTCTTT.

This chain connects TRBV7-2 to TRBJ2-5; TRBD2 agrees at 10 bases. The length of the CDR3 is 16 residues. Germline lookup yields CDR1 SGHTA and CDR2 FQGNSA. J was trimmed by 7 bases and V by 5 bases; bases with no gene match: 13. Written as DNA, the CDR3 is TGTGCCAGCAGCCACTCGGCGAGCGGGAGGGCCGGGACCCAGTACTTC. Its protein product is CASSHSASGRAGTQYF.

The rearrangement joins TRBV11-3 to TRBJ1-1; D not certain. The germline V and J ends were trimmed by 5 bases and 8 bases, with 9 bases remaining between them. Germline CDR1 is SGHNT and CDR2 is YENEEA. The CDR3 runs 11 residues. This CDR3 reads CASSLRGEAFF. CDR3 coding DNA: TGTGCCAGCAGCCTCCGCGGGGAAGCTTTCTTT.

V is TRBV9 and J is TRBJ2-1; no definite D call. From germline, CDR1 is SGDLS and CDR2 YYNGEE. The CDR3 has 15 amino acids. Trimming took off 0 bases at V and 2 bases at J, with 9 bases between the two ends. The CDR3 coding sequence is TGTGCCAGCAGCGTAGGGCCCCTTACCTACAATGAGCAGTTCTTC. It yields the protein CASSVGPLTYNEQFF.

The chain uses TRBV5-1 and TRBJ2-3; 9 positions agree with TRBD2. V was clipped by 2 bases and J by 4 bases; unmatched bases: 5. The CDR3 is 15 residues long. Germline CDR1 reads SGHRS; CDR2 reads YFSETQ. The CDR3 reads CASSFTSGLADTQYF. The CDR3 DNA is TGCGCCAGCAGCTTTACTAGCGGGCTGGCAGATACGCAGTATTTT.

This sequence joins TRBV28 and TRBJ2-7; 8 bases match TRBD1. The CDR3 is 14 amino acids. The V and J ends lost 2 bases and 2 bases, in that order; junction bases with no gene match: 2. CDR1 MDHEN and CDR2 SYDVKM come from the germline V gene. The CDR3 sequence is CASSLRTGPYEQYF. CDR3 in DNA: TGTGCCAGCAGTTTAAGGACAGGGCCCTACGAGCAGTACTTC.

Only one count was recorded for this clone. This chain links TRBV12-5 with TRBJ1-2; D not resolved. The CDR3 is made up of 13 amino acids. CDR1 and CDR2 from the germline V gene are LGHNT and FRNRAP. V was pared by 1 base and J by 4 bases, with 7 bases between. The CDR3 is CASGLGEGYGYTF. In nucleotides, the CDR3 is TGTGCTAGTGGTTTGGGGGAGGGCTATGGCTACACCTTC.

This rearrangement joins TRBV6-1 to TRBJ1-1, with D tentatively TRBD1 (6 bases). The V and J ends lost 6 bases and 7 bases respectively, with 12 bases between them. Germline CDR1 is MNHNS and CDR2 is SASEGT. CDR3 size: 12 residues. The CDR3 DNA is TGTGCCAGCAGACTCGGGACACTTGAAGCTTTCTTT. Amino acid sequence: CASRLGTLEAFF.

V usage is TRBV6-1 and J usage is TRBJ2-3, with 8 bases that match TRBD2. This CDR3 region has 14 residues. V shed 5 bases and J 4 bases; nucleotides not matched to a gene: 5. The V gene's germline CDR1 is MNHNS and CDR2 SASEGT. Written as DNA, the CDR3 is TGTGCCAGCAGTAGCGGGAGCGGCGCAGATACGCAGTATTTT. This codes for CASSSGSGADTQYF.

This clone was recorded a few times. This chain joins TRBV4-1 and TRBJ1-3; 8 nucleotides align to TRBD1. From germline, CDR1 is MGHRA and CDR2 YSYEKL. This CDR3 has 14 amino acids. Losses at the gene ends were 5 bases for V and 4 bases for J; bases not matched to a gene: 4. The DNA of the CDR3 is TGCGCCAGCAGCTCTAACAGGGGGGGAAACACCATATATTTT. Encoded protein: CASSSNRGGNTIYF.

This chain links TRBV5-1 with TRBJ2-2; D unresolved. The CDR3 contains 14 residues. Germline V gives CDR1 SGHRS, CDR2 YFSETQ. Trimming took off 4 bases at V and 0 bases at J, with 7 bases between the two ends. CDR3 residues: CASSTVANTGELFF. Here the CDR3 DNA reads TGCGCCAGCAGCACCGTAGCGAACACCGGGGAGCTGTTTTTT.